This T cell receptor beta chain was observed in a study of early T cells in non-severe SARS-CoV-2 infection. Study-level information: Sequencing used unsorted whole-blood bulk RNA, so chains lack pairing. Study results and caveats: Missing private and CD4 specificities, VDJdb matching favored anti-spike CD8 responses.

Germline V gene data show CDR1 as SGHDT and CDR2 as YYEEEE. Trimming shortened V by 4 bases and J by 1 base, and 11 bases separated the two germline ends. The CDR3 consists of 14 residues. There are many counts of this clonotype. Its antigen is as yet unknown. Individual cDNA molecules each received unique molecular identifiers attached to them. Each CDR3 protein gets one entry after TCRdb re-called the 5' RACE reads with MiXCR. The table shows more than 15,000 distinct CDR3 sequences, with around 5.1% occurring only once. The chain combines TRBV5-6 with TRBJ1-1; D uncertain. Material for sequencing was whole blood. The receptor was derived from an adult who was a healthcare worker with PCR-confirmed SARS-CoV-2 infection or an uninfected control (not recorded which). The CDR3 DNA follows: TGTGCCAGCAGCACGGCCTTAAGGAACACTGAAGCTTTCTTT. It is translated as CASSTALRNTEAFF.